These 27 T cell receptor beta chains share one sample of origin, sequenced in a study of beta chain features in type 1 diabetes. Study results and limitations: Type 1 diabetes patients had TCRB CDR3s that were shorter (moderately but significantly so) in all four CD4+ subsets.

Every bit of the isolated RNA underwent reverse transcription, so sequencing read expressed TCRB transcripts. Some clones are missing from TCRdb's copy, which holds only in-frame ones; the method was immunoSEQ multiplex PCR. The sample has 150,000 to 200,000 clones, around 8% seen once. What these receptors recognize is not known. The sequenced material came from central memory CD4+ T cells from blood. These receptors were obtained from a middle-aged woman with type 1 diabetes.

There are many counts of this clone. J is TRBJ2-2 and V is TRBV4-3; D is perhaps TRBD2 (7 bases). Per the germline V gene, CDR1 is LGHNA and CDR2 is YSLEER. V was cut by 1 base and J by 7 bases, with 19 bases left in between. CDR3 length equals 17 residues. For the CDR3, the DNA is TGCGCCAGCAGCCAAGGTCTAGCGGACAGAAGCAACGGGGAGCTGTTTTTT. Its protein product is CASSQGLADRSNGELFF.

The genes are TRBV4-1 and TRBJ2-5; D perhaps matches TRBD1 (5 bases). Germline CDR1 MGHRA, CDR2 YSYEKL. Trimming left V 0 bases short and J 4 bases short, with 9 bases between. This CDR3 comprises 14 residues. The CDR3: CASSQERQTETQYF. CDR3 DNA sequence: TGCGCCAGCAGCCAAGAGAGACAGACAGAGACCCAGTACTTC.

A few counts support this clone. The chain combines TRBV29-1 with TRBJ1-1; 9 bases map to TRBD1. V was pared by 5 bases and J by 6 bases, with 7 bases of the junction left unmatched. Germline loops: CDR1 SQVTM, CDR2 ANQGSEA. The CDR3 contains 13 residues. The CDR3 protein is CSVRTGEVAEAFF. For the CDR3, the DNA is TGCAGCGTTAGGACAGGGGAGGTGGCTGAAGCTTTCTTT.

This clone was seen more than once but under ten times. The rearrangement joins TRBV30 to TRBJ1-1; possible D gene TRBD1, 5 bases. The CDR3 is 15 amino acids. Germline V gene data show CDR1 as GTSNPN and CDR2 as SVGIG (reference sequence). The germline V and J ends were trimmed by 4 bases and 3 bases, with 18 bases remaining between them. In DNA form, the CDR3 reads TGTGCCTGGATCAGGGAGGGTAAACGGGACACTGAAGCTTTCTTT. This translates into CAWIREGKRDTEAFF.

This clone was counted between two and nine times. The sample contains more than one DNA sequence encoding this CDR3. V gene TRBV6-1 combines with J gene TRBJ2-7; a possible D gene is TRBD1 (8 bases). The CDR3 is 14 amino acids. Germline CDR1 reads MNHNS; CDR2 reads SASEGT. With 6 bases removed from V and 1 base from J, the gap between germline ends came to 13 bases. CDR3 in amino acids: CASSGGTGSYEQYF. The CDR3 coding sequence is TGTGCCAGCAGCGGGGGGACAGGATCCTACGAGCAGTACTTC.

The chain is built from TRBV5-5 and TRBJ2-1; the match to TRBD2 covers 7 bases. V lost 0 bases, J lost 5 bases, and 2 bases stayed unmatched. From germline, CDR1 is SGHKS and CDR2 YYEKEE (reference sequence). The CDR3 totals 14 residues. The chain's CDR3 is CASSLASGNNEQFF. CDR3 bases: TGTGCCAGCAGCTTGGCTAGCGGCAACAATGAGCAGTTCTTC.

The chain joins TRBV2 to TRBJ2-1; 7 bases align to TRBD2. The germline V gene encodes CDR1 SNHLY and CDR2 FYNNEI. The CDR3 is 15 residues long. With V trimmed by 6 bases and J by 10 bases, 15 bases remained unmatched. CDR3 protein: CASRSSRGRVGEQFF. The CDR3 DNA follows: TGTGCCAGCAGGAGTAGCCGGGGGAGGGTTGGAGAGCAGTTCTTC.

This clone was observed a few times. The chain uses TRBV9 and TRBJ2-1; D is ambiguous. CDR1 is SGDLS and CDR2 is YYNGEE in the germline V gene. There are 15 residues in the CDR3. V was shortened by 0 bases and J by 4 bases, with 11 bases between the two germline ends. CDR3 DNA: TGTGCCAGCAGCGTAGACCCTCAGTCATACAATGAGCAGTTCTTC. This translates into CASSVDPQSYNEQFF.

Note on this clone: The identical CDR3 is also encoded by other nucleotide sequences in the sample. The chain carries TRBV27 and TRBJ2-6; D gene ambiguous. Trimming left V 1 base short and J 2 bases short, with 6 bases between. Germline CDR1 and CDR2: MNHEY and SMNVEV (reference sequence). The CDR3 spans 15 residues. CDR3: CASSLFRAGANVLTF. CDR3 coding DNA: TGTGCCAGCAGTTTATTTCGCGCTGGGGCCAACGTCCTGACTTTC.

In this sample, this clone turned up many times. The J gene is TRBJ2-3, the V gene TRBV5-1; TRBD1 agrees at 9 bases. The germline gives CDR1 SGHRS, CDR2 YFSETQ. CDR3 size: 16 residues. J was trimmed by 5 bases and V by 6 bases; bases with no gene match: 13. The CDR3 reads CASTTAGQGLGDTQYF. CDR3 DNA: TGCGCCAGCACTACTGCGGGACAGGGTCTGGGAGATACGCAGTATTTT.

This clone occurred a few times. The chain has TRBV14 and TRBJ2-5, with 8 bases fitting TRBD1. Germline CDR1 is SGHDN and CDR2 is FVKESK. This CDR3 is built from 15 residues. J lost 5 bases, V lost 0 bases, and 5 bases had no gene match. The CDR3 loop is CASSQDAGGEETQYF. The CDR3, as DNA: TGTGCCAGCAGCCAAGATGCAGGGGGCGAGGAGACCCAGTACTTC. Full variable domain (rest looked up from reference TRBV14 and TRBJ2-5): EAGVTQFPSHSVIEKGQTVTLRCDPISGHDNLYWYRRVMGKEIKFLLHFVKESKQDESGMPNNRFLAERTGGTYSTLKVQPAELEDSGVYFCASSQDAGGEETQYFGPGTRLLVL.

The V call is TRBV5-1, the J call TRBJ1-5, with 10 bases that match TRBD1. The CDR3 is 16 amino acids. The junction had 11 bases not matched to a gene; V was cut back by 4 bases and J by 7 bases. CDR1 is SGHRS, CDR2 YFSETQ, per germline. This chain's CDR3 is CASSPTTGGAPQPQHF. The CDR3 DNA follows: TGCGCCAGCAGCCCCACGACAGGGGGCGCTCCGCAGCCCCAGCATTTT.

V gene TRBV7-9 combines with J gene TRBJ2-1, with D perhaps matching TRBD2 (5 bases). V gave up 6 bases and J gave up 7 bases, with 13 bases separating them. The length of the CDR3 is 13 residues. Germline assignment: CDR1 SEHNR and CDR2 FQNEAQ (reference sequence). This chain's CDR3 is CASRPGKRNEQFF. The CDR3 DNA reads as TGTGCCAGCAGACCCGGGAAGAGAAATGAGCAGTTCTTC.

The J gene is TRBJ1-5, the V gene TRBV2; no reliable D call. The CDR3 consists of 12 residues. Germline loops: CDR1 SNHLY, CDR2 FYNNEI. V was pared by 8 bases and J by 3 bases, with 8 bases between. This CDR3 is CASGRHNQPQHF. The CDR3 nucleotides read TGTGCCAGCGGGCGACACAATCAGCCCCAGCATTTT.

CDR3 sequence reads: CASRAGQGATTDTQYF. The CDR3 DNA is TGTGCCAGCAGAGCGGGACAGGGGGCTACCACAGATACGCAGTATTTT. The rearrangement uses TRBV2 and TRBJ2-3, with TRBD1 identical over 12 bases. Germline V lookup: CDR1 SNHLY, CDR2 FYNNEI. This CDR3 region has 16 residues. V dropped 6 bases and J dropped 2; count of bases not matched to a gene: 6.

The chain uses TRBV6-4 and TRBJ2-3, with D perhaps TRBD2 (5 bases). CDR3 length equals 13 residues. Trimming left V 3 bases short and J 6 bases short, with 10 bases between. From germline, CDR1 is MRHNA and CDR2 SNTAGT. The CDR3 DNA follows: TGTGCCAGCAGTGAAACTAGAGGGGATACGCAGTATTTT. Its protein product is CASSETRGDTQYF.

V and J are TRBV28 and TRBJ2-4; tentative D call: TRBD2 (5 bases). CDR3 length: 17 amino acids. Trimming left V 1 base short and J 0 bases short, with 13 bases between. Germline CDR1 and CDR2: MDHEN and SYDVKM. This chain's CDR3 is CASSLSASPRAKNIQYF. In DNA form, the CDR3 reads TGTGCCAGCAGTTTATCGGCTAGCCCAAGAGCCAAAAACATTCAGTACTTC. Full variable domain (rest looked up from reference TRBV28 and TRBJ2-4): DVKVTQSSRYLVKRTGEKVFLECVQDMDHENMFWYRQDPGLGLRLIYFSYDVKMKEKGDIPEGYSVSREKKERFSLILESASTNQTSMYLCASSLSASPRAKNIQYFGAGTRLSVL.

This clone was counted only a few times. The V gene is TRBV28, the J gene TRBJ2-7; TRBD2 matches at 13 bases. CDR1 is MDHEN, CDR2 SYDVKM, per germline. Losses at the gene ends were 4 bases for V and 2 bases for J; bases not matched to a gene: 8. The CDR3 extends over 17 amino acids. As DNA, the CDR3 is TGTGCCAGCAGTTCAGGTTGGACTAGCGGGAGCCCCTACGAGCAGTACTTC. This sequence encodes CASSSGWTSGSPYEQYF. The whole variable domain, filled in from reference TRBV28 and TRBJ2-7, reads DVKVTQSSRYLVKRTGEKVFLECVQDMDHENMFWYRQDPGLGLRLIYFSYDVKMKEKGDIPEGYSVSREKKERFSLILESASTNQTSMYLCASSSGWTSGSPYEQYFGPGTRLTVT.

This clone has only a few counts. CDR3 loop: CASSVGDSGNQPQHF. The CDR3 DNA reads as TGTGCCAGCAGCGTAGGGGACAGCGGCAATCAGCCCCAGCATTTT. This chain uses TRBV9 with TRBJ1-5; 7 positions match TRBD1. The CDR3 has 15 residues. Germline trimming cut 0 bases from V and 2 bases from J; bases unmatched to any gene: 2. Germline V CDR1 and CDR2: SGDLS, YYNGEE.

The chain recombines TRBV7-9 with TRBJ1-2; the D gene is possibly TRBD1 (6 bases). The V gene's germline CDR1 is SEHNR and CDR2 FQNEAQ (reference sequence). The V end lost 5 bases, the J end lost 6 bases, and 13 bases lay between the germline ends. CDR3 length: 13 amino acids. In DNA form, the CDR3 reads TGTGCCAGCAGCGGGGACATTGCCCATGGCTACACCTTC. Translating it yields CASSGDIAHGYTF.

This chain connects TRBV6-5 to TRBJ2-3, with D possibly matching TRBD2 (5 bases). This CDR3 is built from 11 residues. Deletions cut 11 bases from V and 4 bases from J, with 10 bases between. Germline V lookup: CDR1 MNHEY, CDR2 SVGAGI. The CDR3 loop is CAAGVPDTQYF. DNA for the CDR3: TGTGCCGCCGGGGTGCCAGATACGCAGTATTTT.

This clone was recorded at least ten times. The rearrangement joins TRBV29-1 to TRBJ2-4; TRBD1 is a possible D gene (6 bases). The CDR3 runs to 15 residues. Per germline, CDR1 SQVTM and CDR2 ANQGSEA. V lost 4 bases to trimming and J lost 0 bases, with 13 bases between them. This chain's CDR3 is CSVATGTLAKNIQYF. The CDR3 bases are TGCAGCGTTGCCACAGGGACACTAGCCAAAAACATTCAGTACTTC.

This chain joins TRBV7-2 and TRBJ2-7; TRBD1 agrees at 7 bases. The CDR3 length is 12 residues. V shed 5 bases and J 7 bases; nucleotides not matched to a gene: 5. In germline, CDR1 is SGHTA, CDR2 FQGNSA. CDR3 loop: CASSLTGIEQYF. The DNA of the CDR3 is TGTGCCAGCAGCCTGACAGGGATTGAGCAGTACTTC.

There are a few counts of this clone. V and J are TRBV19 and TRBJ2-1, with D maybe TRBD1 (5 bases). V lost 3 bases and J lost 6, with 12 bases in between. CDR1 is LNHDA, CDR2 SQIVND, per germline (reference sequence). The length of the CDR3 is 14 residues. The CDR3 bases are TGTGCCAGTAGTATCGGCAGGGTCGGCAATGAGCAGTTCTTC. This encodes CASSIGRVGNEQFF. The entire variable domain, with the rest obtained from reference TRBV19 and TRBJ2-1, is as follows: DGGITQSPKYLFRKEGQNVTLSCEQNLNHDAMYWYRQDPGQGLRLIYYSQIVNDFQKGDIAEGYSVSREKKESFPLTVTSAQKNPTAFYLCASSIGRVGNEQFFGPGTRLTVL.

There are a few counts of this clone. This chain joins TRBV23-1 and TRBJ2-7, with 7 bases aligning to TRBD2. TRBV23-1 has ORF status, its function being uncertain. Trimming took 6 bases from V and 2 from J; bases not matched to a gene: 4. CDR3 size: 13 residues. The CDR3 sequence: CASSERGAYEQYF. Written as DNA, the CDR3 is TGCGCCAGCAGCGAGCGGGGAGCCTACGAGCAGTACTTC.

The chain links TRBV19 to TRBJ2-2; D is perhaps TRBD2 (5 bases). The germline V and J ends were trimmed by 0 bases and 3 bases, with 8 bases remaining between them. Germline V gene sequence: CDR1 LNHDA, CDR2 SQIVND (reference sequence). The CDR3 runs to 15 residues. The CDR3 loop reads CASSIETGYTGELFF. Here the CDR3 DNA reads TGTGCCAGTAGTATAGAAACGGGATACACCGGGGAGCTGTTTTTT.

There are a few counts of this clone. V usage is TRBV5-1 and J usage is TRBJ1-2; no clear D gene. CDR1 SGHRS and CDR2 YFSETQ come from the germline V gene. The CDR3 totals 14 residues. The V end was cut by 4 bases, the J end by 2 bases, with 12 bases between. CDR3 DNA sequence: TGCGCCAGCAGCGCCGACGGACTAAACTATGGCTACACCTTC. It is translated as CASSADGLNYGYTF.